The 9 T cell receptor beta chains presented below share a single source sample, sequenced in a study of T cell repertoires in cytomegalovirus infection. Each CDR3 protein is one row after TCRdb ran MiXCR on the reads. The sample shows about 920,000 distinct CDR3 sequences, approximately 31% of them seen only once. No antigen has been identified for these receptors. Material: cultured CD8+ T cells from PBMCs, obtained from culture after CMV antigen stimulation. The receptors here all came from a human donor in good health (CMV status not recorded). Some clones in this sample may be carry-over from other donors' samples.

V gene TRBV12-3 or TRBV12-4 combines with J gene TRBJ1-2; 9 positions agree with TRBD1. V lost 7 bases and J lost 8; bases outside the gene matches: 8. The CDR3 has 13 residues. This chain's CDR3 is CASTGDREGGYTF. CDR3 nucleotides: TGTGCCAGCACCGGGGACAGGGAGGGGGGCTACACCTTC.

This clonotype was counted ten times or more. The V and J genes are TRBV7-8 and TRBJ2-2; 10 nucleotides align to TRBD2. CDR1 and CDR2 (germline): SGHVS, FQNEAQ. This CDR3 is 16 amino acids long. After removal of 5 bases from V and 2 bases from J, the junction contained 5 bases not matched to a gene. The CDR3 region is CASSQLAGDNTGELFF. CDR3 bases: TGTGCCAGCAGCCAGCTAGCGGGGGACAACACCGGGGAGCTGTTTTTT.

Turning to this clonotype: An end of the junction does not agree with germline; a read error may underlie this. This sequence joins TRBV4-1 and TRBJ1-1; D is perhaps TRBD1 (5 bases). CDR3 length equals 15 residues. Germline lookup yields CDR1 MGHRA and CDR2 YSYEKL. For the CDR3, the DNA is TGCGCCATCTCTCCGACTCCGGGACCCAACACTGAATCTTTCTTT. It translates to CAISPTPGPNTESFF.

The table lists this clonotype with many counts. The chain links TRBV7-9 to TRBJ2-1; 10 bases are shared with TRBD1. J lost 4 bases, V lost 5 bases, and 5 bases had no gene match. The CDR3 spans 15 residues. The V gene's germline CDR1 is SEHNR and CDR2 FQNEAQ (reference sequence). Written as DNA, the CDR3 is TGTGCCAGCAGCGCCGGGACAGGGGTATACAATGAGCAGTTCTTC. Translating it yields CASSAGTGVYNEQFF.

Concerning this clonotype itself: The germline gene is not matched at one end of the junction; a read error may be the cause. The J gene is TRBJ2-5, the V gene TRBV7-7; D not certain. From germline, CDR1 is SSHAT and CDR2 FNYEAQ (reference sequence). The length of the CDR3 is 15 residues. The CDR3 DNA is TGTGCTAGCAGCTTATTGTCAGCTAACCAAGAGACCCAGTACTTC. Protein sequence: CASSLLSANQETQYF.

This chain uses TRBV7-2 with TRBJ1-1; D call uncertain. The CDR3 totals 13 residues. V was cut by 5 bases and J by 7 bases, with 14 bases left in between. The germline CDR1 and CDR2 sequences are SGHTA and FQGNSA. The CDR3: CASSPSAAFEAFF. DNA for the CDR3: TGTGCCAGCAGCCCCTCCGCTGCATTTGAAGCTTTCTTT.

A few counts support this clonotype. This chain connects TRBV2 to TRBJ2-2, with 8 bases matching TRBD1. V shed 6 bases, J shed 4 bases, and the junction held 7 bases outside the gene matches. The CDR3 has 15 residues. Germline CDR1 and CDR2: SNHLY and FYNNEI. Here the CDR3 DNA reads TGTGCCAGCAGAAACAGGGGGACCAGCACCGGGGAGCTGTTTTTT. It is translated as CASRNRGTSTGELFF.

The chain couples TRBV6-1 to TRBJ1-2, with no clear D. V lost 2 bases to trimming and J lost 4 bases, with 17 bases between them. Germline CDR1 and CDR2: MNHNS and SASEGT. CDR3 length equals 16 residues. CDR3 region: CASSEFLIGSPYGYTF. CDR3 DNA: TGTGCCAGCAGTGAATTCTTGATAGGGTCCCCCTATGGCTACACCTTC.

This chain uses TRBV12-3 or TRBV12-4 with TRBJ2-5; D may match TRBD1 or TRBD2 (5 bases each). V lost 6 bases and J 5 bases, leaving 7 bases between the germline ends. The CDR3 consists of 11 residues. CDR3 bases: TGTGCCAGCAGGGGGACGGAGACCCAGTACTTC. It yields the protein CASRGTETQYF.